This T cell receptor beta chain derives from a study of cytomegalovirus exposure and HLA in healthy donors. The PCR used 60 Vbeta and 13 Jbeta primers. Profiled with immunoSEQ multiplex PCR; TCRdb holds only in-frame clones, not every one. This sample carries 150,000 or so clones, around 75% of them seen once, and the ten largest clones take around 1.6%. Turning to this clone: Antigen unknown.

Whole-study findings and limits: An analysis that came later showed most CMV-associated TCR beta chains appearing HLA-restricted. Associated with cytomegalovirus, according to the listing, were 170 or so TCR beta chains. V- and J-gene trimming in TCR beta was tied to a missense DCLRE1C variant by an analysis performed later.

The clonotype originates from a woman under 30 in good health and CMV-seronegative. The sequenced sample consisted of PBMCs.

The CDR3 DNA is TGCGCCAGCAGCTTTAGAGAAGCGGGCACCGGGGAGCTGTTTTTT. Encoded protein: CASSFREAGTGELFF. The rearrangement uses TRBV5-1 and TRBJ2-2, with D perhaps matching TRBD2 (6 bases). This CDR3 has 15 residues. Germline lookup yields CDR1 SGHRS and CDR2 YFSETQ. V lost 2 bases to trimming and J lost 4 bases, with 12 bases between them.